These 3 T cell receptor beta chains came from one sample sequenced in a study of tumour-infiltrating T cells in Burkitt lymphoma. TCRdb keeps only in-frame clones here, not all; method: immunoSEQ multiplex PCR. Among about 900 clones listed, more than 80% were seen once. The sequenced sample was tumor tissue. Receptors originate from a human donor with diffuse large B-cell lymphoma.

V usage is TRBV4-3 and J usage is TRBJ1-5; D uncertain. The CDR3 spans 15 residues. Germline lookup yields CDR1 LGHNA and CDR2 YSLEER. Trimming pared 0 bases from V and 2 bases from J, leaving 8 bases between. The CDR3 bases are TGCGCCAGCAGCCAAGATACCAGAGGCAATCAGCCCCAGCATTTT. This translates into CASSQDTRGNQPQHF.

The chain uses TRBV2 and TRBJ2-2; maybe TRBD2 (7 bases). The CDR3 length is 18 residues. The germline V gene has CDR1 SNHLY and CDR2 FYNNEI. The ends were cut back, 6 bases at V and 0 bases at J, with 20 bases in the middle. The DNA of the CDR3 is TGTGCCAGCAGGGAGGGGGGGAGAGTGACCCCGAACACCGGGGAGCTGTTTTTT. Protein product: CASREGGRVTPNTGELFF.

The V call is TRBV30, the J call TRBJ2-4, with 10 bases fitting TRBD1. The CDR3 sequence is 16 residues long. The junction had 5 bases not matched to a gene; V was cut back by 1 base and J by 2 bases. Germline-derived CDR1 and CDR2 are GTSNPN and SVGIG (reference sequence). This chain's CDR3 is CAWSGQGAVTKNIQYF. The CDR3 DNA sequence: TGTGCCTGGAGTGGACAGGGGGCTGTGACCAAAAACATTCAGTACTTC. Supplemented by reference TRBV30 and TRBJ2-4, the full variable domain reads SQTIHQWPATLVQPVGSPLSLECTVEGTSNPNLYWYRQAAGRGLQLLFYSVGIGQISSEVPQNLSASRPQDRQFILSSKKLLLSDSGFYLCAWSGQGAVTKNIQYFGAGTRLSVL.